Listed below are T cell receptor beta chains from one sample, sequenced in a study of T cells after yellow fever vaccination. TCRdb itself ran the 5' RACE reads through MiXCR, one entry per CDR3 protein. The sample lists around 530,000 distinct CDR3 sequences, about 17% occurring once. The starting material was PBMCs, obtained less than 6 days after the first yellow fever vaccination. The receptors here all came from a man younger than 30 who received the YFV17D yellow fever vaccine. Both conserved end residues are part of each CDR3. The D gene is left open where the match is weak. Size is stated for part of the rows, as once, few or many counts, or as a class when the clone is expanded.

NA	TRBJ1-2	TRBV6-5	NA	TGTGCCAGCAGTTACCAGGGATGGGATGGCTACACCTTC	CASSYQGWDGYTF
few	TRBJ1-4	TRBV7-9	NA	TGTGCCAGCAGCGCTATCGGACAGATGAATGAAAAACTGTTTTTT	CASSAIGQMNEKLFF
NA	TRBJ2-2	TRBV20-1	TRBD2	TGCAGTGCCAGACCGGGACTAGCGGGGACCGGGGAGCTGTTTTTT	CSARPGLAGTGELFF
few	TRBJ2-1	TRBV29-1	TRBD2	TGCAGCGTTACTAGCGGGGGGCGGGTGGAGCAGTTCTTC	CSVTSGGRVEQFF
NA	TRBJ1-4	TRBV5-1	TRBD1	TGCGCCAGCAGCTTAATCCCAGGGGGCACTAATGAAAAACTGTTTTTT	CASSLIPGGTNEKLFF
few	TRBJ1-6	TRBV5-1	TRBD1	TGCGCCAGCAGCTTGAGTGAACAGGGGGTTTCACCCCTCCACTTT	CASSLSEQGVSPLHF
NA	TRBJ2-1	TRBV7-6	TRBD2	TGTGCCAGCAGCTTATTCACGGCGGGGGGGCCTAATGAGCAGTTCTTC	CASSLFTAGGPNEQFF
NA	TRBJ2-3	TRBV5-6	NA	TGTGCCAGCAGCTTTATAGCCCTCCTCACAGATACGCAGTATTTT	CASSFIALLTDTQYF
NA	TRBJ2-2	TRBV6-2/TRBV6-3	NA	TGTGCCAGCAGGCCCACGCAGGGGAGAGGGGAGCTGTTTTTT	CASRPTQGRGELFF
few	TRBJ2-3	TRBV28	NA	TGTGCCAGCAGTGATTGGGACTCATCTAGCACAGATACGCAGTATTTT	CASSDWDSSSTDTQYF
few	TRBJ1-5	TRBV20-1	NA	TGCAGTGCTAGAAACCGGATCGTCAATCAGCCCCAGCATTTT	CSARNRIVNQPQHF
NA	TRBJ2-2	TRBV18	TRBD2	TGTGCCAGCTCACCATTCGGGGGGGCGCGAACCGGGGAGCTGTTTTTT	CASSPFGGARTGELFF
once	TRBJ1-2	TRBV5-4	NA	TGTGCCAGCAGCTTGGCGGGTGGGGACGGAGCTAACTATGGCTACACCTTC	CASSLAGGDGANYGYTF
few	TRBJ1-6	TRBV12-3/TRBV12-4	NA	TGTGCCAGCAGTTTTAGGCCTAATTCACCCCTCCACTTT	CASSFRPNSPLHF
many	TRBJ2-1	TRBV19	NA	TGTGCCAGTAGTATTTTCCAGGTCGGCTCCTACAATGAGCAGTTCTTC	CASSIFQVGSYNEQFF
many	TRBJ2-3	TRBV29-1	NA	TGCAGCGTTGAAAGGGGGGCGCAGACAGATACGCAGTATTTT	CSVERGAQTDTQYF
NA	TRBJ1-5	TRBV7-2	NA	TGTGCCAGCAGCTTAGCAGAAACTCAGCCCCAGCATTTT	CASSLAETQPQHF
few	TRBJ2-1	TRBV11-3	TRBD2	TGTGCCAGCAGCTTAGGTTTTCGTCTAGCGGGGGGCCAAACCCTGGCCTTCAATGAGCAGTTCTTC	CASSLGFRLAGGQTLAFNEQFF
few	TRBJ2-3	TRBV7-2	TRBD1	TGTGCCAGCAGCTTCTGGACAGGGAGCACAGATACGCAGTATTTT	CASSFWTGSTDTQYF